The clone carrying this T cell receptor (beta chain) was picked up a small number of times. This specimen belongs to a study of Ad26.COV2.S vaccination and SARS-CoV-2 variants. On the study more broadly: Within the COV1001 Ad26.COV2.S trial arm, the donor was enrolled.

Profiling relied on immunoSEQ multiplex PCR, and the TCRdb table lists in-frame clones only, not all of them. The sample has more than 300,000 clones; 85% are singletons. Sample treatment: some 20 received Ad26.COV2.S at low or high dose, single or two shots; about 5 received placebo; per-sample allocation not given. Sampling was performed 63 days after the first vaccine or placebo injection. The CDR3 loop spans 14 amino acids. This clonotype was obtained from a person aged 18-60 years who received the Ad26.COV2.S COVID-19 vaccine or a placebo. The sequenced sample was peripheral blood, obtained in a trial of Ad26.COV2.S vaccine versus placebo. This chain links TRBV21-1 with TRBJ2-7; TRBD1, the table's D call, lacks a check against the DNA. TRBV21-1 is labeled a pseudogene. The chain's CDR3 is CASSPGTGSYEQYF. CDR3 coding DNA: TGTGCCAGCAGCCCGGGCACAGGTTCCTACGAGCAGTACTTC.